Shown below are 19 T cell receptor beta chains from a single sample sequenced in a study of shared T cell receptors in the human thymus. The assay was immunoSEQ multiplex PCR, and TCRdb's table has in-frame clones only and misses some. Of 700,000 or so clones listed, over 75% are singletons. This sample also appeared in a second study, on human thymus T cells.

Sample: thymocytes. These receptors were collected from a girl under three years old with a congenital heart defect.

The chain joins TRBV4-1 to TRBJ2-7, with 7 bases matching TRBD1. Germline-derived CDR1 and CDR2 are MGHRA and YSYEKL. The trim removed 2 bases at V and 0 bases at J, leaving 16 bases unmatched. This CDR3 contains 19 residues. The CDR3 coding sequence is TGCGCCAGCAGCCAATCTTCGGGACAGATAAAGGCTATCTCCTACGAGCAGTACTTC. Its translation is CASSQSSGQIKAISYEQYF.

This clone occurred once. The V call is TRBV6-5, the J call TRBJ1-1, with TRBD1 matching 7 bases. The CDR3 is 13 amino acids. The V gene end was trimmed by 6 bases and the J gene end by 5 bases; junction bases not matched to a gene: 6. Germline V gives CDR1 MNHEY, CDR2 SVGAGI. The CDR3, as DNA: TGTGCCAGCAGAGGACAGGTTGCGACTGAAGCTTTCTTT. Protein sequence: CASRGQVATEAFF.

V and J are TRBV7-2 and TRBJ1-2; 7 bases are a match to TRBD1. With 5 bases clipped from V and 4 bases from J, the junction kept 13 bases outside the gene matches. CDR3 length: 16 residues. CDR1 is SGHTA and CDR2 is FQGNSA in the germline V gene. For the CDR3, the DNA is TGTGCCAGCAGCCCACCCGGGGGACAGAAGATCTATGGCTACACCTTC. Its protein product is CASSPPGGQKIYGYTF.

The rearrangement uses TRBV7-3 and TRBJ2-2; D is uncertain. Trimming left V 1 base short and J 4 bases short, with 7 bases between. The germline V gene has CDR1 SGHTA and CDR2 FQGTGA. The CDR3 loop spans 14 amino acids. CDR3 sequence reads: CASSLNGFTGELFF. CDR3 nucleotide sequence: TGTGCCAGCAGCTTAAACGGGTTCACCGGGGAGCTGTTTTTT.

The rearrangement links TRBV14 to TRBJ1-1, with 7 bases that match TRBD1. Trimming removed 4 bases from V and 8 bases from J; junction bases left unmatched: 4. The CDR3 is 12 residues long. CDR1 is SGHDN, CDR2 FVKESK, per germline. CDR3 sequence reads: CASSPTGTEAFF. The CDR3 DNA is TGTGCCAGCAGCCCGACAGGGACCGAAGCTTTCTTT.

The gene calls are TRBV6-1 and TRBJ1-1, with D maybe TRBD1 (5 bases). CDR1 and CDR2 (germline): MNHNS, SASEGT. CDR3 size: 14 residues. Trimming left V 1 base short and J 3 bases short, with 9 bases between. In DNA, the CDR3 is TGTGCCAGCAGTGAAGGAGGGGAGGACACTGAAGCTTTCTTT. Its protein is CASSEGGEDTEAFF.

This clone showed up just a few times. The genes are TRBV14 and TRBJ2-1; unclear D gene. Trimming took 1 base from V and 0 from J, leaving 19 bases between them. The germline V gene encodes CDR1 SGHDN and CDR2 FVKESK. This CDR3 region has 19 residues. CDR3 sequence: CASSQGHSARRNSYNEQFF. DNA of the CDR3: TGTGCCAGCAGCCAAGGGCACTCAGCAAGGCGGAACTCCTACAATGAGCAGTTCTTC.

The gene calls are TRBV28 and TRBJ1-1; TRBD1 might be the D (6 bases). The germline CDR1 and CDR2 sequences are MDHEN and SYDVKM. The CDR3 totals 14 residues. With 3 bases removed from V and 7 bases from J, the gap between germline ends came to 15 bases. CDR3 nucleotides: TGTGCCAGCAGTTTGGCAGGGGATGGTGTTGAAGCTTTCTTT. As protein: CASSLAGDGVEAFF.

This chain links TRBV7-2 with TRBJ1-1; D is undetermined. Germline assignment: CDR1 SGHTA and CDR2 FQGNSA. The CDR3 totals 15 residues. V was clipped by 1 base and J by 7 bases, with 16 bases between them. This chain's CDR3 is CASSLVAARADEAFF. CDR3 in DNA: TGTGCCAGCAGCTTAGTGGCGGCGAGGGCGGATGAAGCTTTCTTT.

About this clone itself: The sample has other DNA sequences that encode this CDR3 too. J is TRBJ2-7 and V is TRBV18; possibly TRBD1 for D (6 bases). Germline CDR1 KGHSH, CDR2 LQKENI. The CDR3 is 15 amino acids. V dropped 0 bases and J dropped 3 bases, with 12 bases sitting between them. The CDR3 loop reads CASSPPTGRGYEQYF. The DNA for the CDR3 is TGTGCCAGCTCACCACCTACAGGCAGGGGCTACGAGCAGTACTTC.

CDR3 residues: CASSLEGQGVGEQFF. CDR3 DNA sequence: TGTGCCAGCAGCCTGGAGGGACAGGGCGTTGGTGAGCAGTTCTTC. The chain uses TRBV4-2 and TRBJ2-1; 9 bases map to TRBD1. This CDR3 comprises 15 residues. V lost 4 bases to trimming and J lost 9 bases; unmatched junction nucleotides: 10. CDR1 is LGHNA, CDR2 YNFKEQ, per germline.

The DNA for the CDR3 is TGTGCCAGCAGCCGCCGGACTGCCGACCATGGCTACACCTTC. Protein sequence: CASSRRTADHGYTF. The chain is built from TRBV5-8 and TRBJ1-2; the D is unclear. The CDR3 extends over 14 amino acids. V dropped 4 bases and J dropped 6 bases, with 16 bases sitting between them. The germline V gene encodes CDR1 SGHTS and CDR2 YDEGEE.

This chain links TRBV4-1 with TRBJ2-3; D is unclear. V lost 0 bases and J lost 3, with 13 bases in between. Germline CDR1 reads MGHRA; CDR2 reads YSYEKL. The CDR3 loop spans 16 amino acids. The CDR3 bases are TGCGCCAGCAGCCAAGATGGAGTAGTAGGAACAGATACGCAGTATTTT. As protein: CASSQDGVVGTDTQYF.

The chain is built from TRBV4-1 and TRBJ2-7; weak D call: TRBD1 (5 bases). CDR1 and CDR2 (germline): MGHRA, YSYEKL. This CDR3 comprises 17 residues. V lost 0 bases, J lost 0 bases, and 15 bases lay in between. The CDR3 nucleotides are TGCGCCAGCAGCCAAGATGGCCGCCAGGGTAACTCCTACGAGCAGTACTTC. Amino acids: CASSQDGRQGNSYEQYF.

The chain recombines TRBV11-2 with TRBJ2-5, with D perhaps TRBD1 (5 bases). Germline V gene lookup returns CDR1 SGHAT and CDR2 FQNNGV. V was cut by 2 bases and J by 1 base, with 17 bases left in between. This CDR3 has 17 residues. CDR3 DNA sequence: TGTGCCAGCAGCTTAAATATGGGTTCTGACAGCCAAGAGACCCAGTACTTC. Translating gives CASSLNMGSDSQETQYF.

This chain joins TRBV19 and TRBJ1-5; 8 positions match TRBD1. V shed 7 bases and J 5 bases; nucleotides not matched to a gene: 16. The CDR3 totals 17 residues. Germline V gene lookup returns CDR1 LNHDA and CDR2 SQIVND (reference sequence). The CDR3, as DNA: TGTGCCAGTACGTGGACAGGGTCCAGAAGTAGGGATCAGCCCCAGCATTTT. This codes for CASTWTGSRSRDQPQHF. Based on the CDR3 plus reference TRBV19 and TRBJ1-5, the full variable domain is DGGITQSPKYLFRKEGQNVTLSCEQNLNHDAMYWYRQDPGQGLRLIYYSQIVNDFQKGDIAEGYSVSREKKESFPLTVTSAQKNPTAFYLCASTWTGSRSRDQPQHFGDGTRLSIL.

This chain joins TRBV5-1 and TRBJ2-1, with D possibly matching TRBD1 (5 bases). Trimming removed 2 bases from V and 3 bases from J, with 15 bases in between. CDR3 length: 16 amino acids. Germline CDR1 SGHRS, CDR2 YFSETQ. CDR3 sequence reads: CASSFRQPLGYNEQFF. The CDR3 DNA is TGCGCCAGCAGCTTCCGACAGCCCCTAGGCTACAATGAGCAGTTCTTC.

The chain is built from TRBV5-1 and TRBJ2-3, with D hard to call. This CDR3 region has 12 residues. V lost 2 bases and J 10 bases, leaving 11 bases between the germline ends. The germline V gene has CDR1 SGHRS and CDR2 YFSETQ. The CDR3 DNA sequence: TGCGCCAGCAGCTTTACTTCGGAGCCGCAGTATTTT. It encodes CASSFTSEPQYF.

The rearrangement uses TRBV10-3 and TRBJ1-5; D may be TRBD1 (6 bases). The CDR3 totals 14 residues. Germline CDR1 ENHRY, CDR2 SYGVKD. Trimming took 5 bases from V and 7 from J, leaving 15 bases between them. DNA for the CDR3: TGTGCCATCAGTCCAGGGGAGGGGGGGCAGCCCCAGCATTTT. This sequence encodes CAISPGEGGQPQHF.